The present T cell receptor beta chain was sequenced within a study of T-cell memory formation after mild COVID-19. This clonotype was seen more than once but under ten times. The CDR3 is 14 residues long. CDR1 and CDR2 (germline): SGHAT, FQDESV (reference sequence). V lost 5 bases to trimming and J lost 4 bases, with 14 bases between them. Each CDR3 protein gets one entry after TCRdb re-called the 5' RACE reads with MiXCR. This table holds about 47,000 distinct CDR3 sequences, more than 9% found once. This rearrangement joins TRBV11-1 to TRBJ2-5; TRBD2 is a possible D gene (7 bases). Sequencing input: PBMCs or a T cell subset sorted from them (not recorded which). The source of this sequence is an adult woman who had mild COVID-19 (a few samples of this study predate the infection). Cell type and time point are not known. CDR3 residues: CASSTRGAGETQYF. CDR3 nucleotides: TGTGCCAGCAGCACCCGGGGGGCGGGAGAGACCCAGTACTTC. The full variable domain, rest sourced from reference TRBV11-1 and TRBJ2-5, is EAEVAQSPRYKITEKSQAVAFWCDPISGHATLYWYRQILGQGPELLVQFQDESVVDDSQLPKDRFSAERLKGVDSTLKIQPAELGDSAMYLCASSTRGAGETQYFGPGTRLLVL.